Each of the 13 T cell receptor beta chains below was sequenced from the same sample in a study of blood T cell repertoires in COVID-19. Libraries were prepared by immunoSEQ multiplex PCR; TCRdb keeps only in-frame clonotypes and omits some of them. Of approximately 90,000 clones listed, around 86% are singletons. Specimen: peripheral blood. Source of these receptors: a woman aged 70-85 years with acute or convalescent COVID-19.

The chain is built from TRBV5-1 and TRBJ2-3, with 9 positions matching TRBD1. The germline V gene encodes CDR1 SGHRS and CDR2 YFSETQ. The CDR3 contains 18 residues. The ends lost 0 bases at V and 7 bases at J; junction bases unmatched: 15. The CDR3: CASSLAESGTGYPNTQYF. The CDR3 DNA reads TGCGCCAGCAGCTTGGCCGAAAGCGGGACAGGGTACCCTAATACGCAGTATTTT.

The rearrangement links TRBV10-2 to TRBJ2-3, with TRBD2 matching 11 bases. This CDR3 contains 18 residues. V lost 1 base and J lost 11; bases outside the gene matches: 17. CDR1 and CDR2 (germline): WSHSY, SAAADI. CDR3 loop: CASSELRGTSGSQTKQYF. The CDR3 nucleotides read TGCGCCAGCAGTGAGTTGAGAGGGACTAGCGGATCTCAGACGAAGCAGTATTTT.

V is TRBV4-1 and J is TRBJ1-3; no firm D call. Germline V gene sequence: CDR1 MGHRA, CDR2 YSYEKL. The CDR3 is 16 amino acids. Trimming removed 1 base at V and 0 bases at J, with 10 bases between. The CDR3 sequence is CASSQVTRISGNTIYF. CDR3 nucleotide sequence: TGCGCCAGCAGCCAAGTGACTCGAATCTCTGGAAACACCATATATTTT.

The rearrangement links TRBV5-4 to TRBJ2-5; weak D call: TRBD2 (6 bases). The CDR3 covers 15 residues. CDR1 is SGHNT and CDR2 is YYREEE in the germline V gene (reference sequence). The V end lost 0 bases, the J end lost 3 bases, and 12 bases lay between the germline ends. This chain's CDR3 is CASSLVGTRKETQYF. The DNA of the CDR3 is TGTGCCAGCAGCTTGGTCGGGACTCGAAAAGAGACCCAGTACTTC.

The gene calls are TRBV5-1 and TRBJ2-1; 14 bases align to TRBD2. The CDR3 is 17 residues long. After removal of 4 bases from V and 3 bases from J, the junction contained 6 bases not matched to a gene. Germline-derived CDR1 and CDR2 are SGHRS and YFSETQ. Written as DNA, the CDR3 is TGCGCCAGCAGCCGAAGAGGGACTAGCGGGAGCTACAATGAGCAGTTCTTC. As protein: CASSRRGTSGSYNEQFF.

V and J are TRBV27 and TRBJ1-4; 9 nucleotides agree with TRBD1. CDR1 and CDR2 (germline): MNHEY, SMNVEV (reference sequence). The CDR3 covers 19 residues. The V and J ends lost 0 bases and 8 bases, in that order; junction bases with no gene match: 16. The CDR3 sequence: CASSLSFRPIGTGSEKLFF. The CDR3 DNA reads as TGTGCCAGCAGTTTATCGTTTCGTCCCATAGGGACAGGGTCGGAAAAACTGTTTTTT.

The chain is built from TRBV6-2 or TRBV6-3 and TRBJ2-7; D is perhaps TRBD1 (6 bases). V was cut by 5 bases and J by 8 bases, with 10 bases left in between. CDR1 is MNHEY, CDR2 SVGEGT, per germline. This CDR3 comprises 11 residues. CDR3 loop: CASSQGDKQYF. CDR3 nucleotide sequence: TGTGCCAGCAGTCAAGGGGACAAGCAGTACTTC.

The chain joins TRBV5-6 to TRBJ2-3; 9 positions agree with TRBD1. The length of the CDR3 is 16 residues. The germline gives CDR1 SGHDT, CDR2 YYEEEE. The V and J ends lost 0 bases and 6 bases, in that order; junction bases with no gene match: 8. The CDR3 protein is CASSLVGTGSRDTQYF. DNA for the CDR3: TGTGCCAGCAGCTTGGTGGGGACAGGGAGTCGGGATACGCAGTATTTT.

This clone was observed once. The chain is built from TRBV5-1 and TRBJ2-1, with D unclear. The V end was cut by 0 bases, the J end by 6 bases, with 7 bases between. Germline-derived CDR1 and CDR2 are SGHRS and YFSETQ. This CDR3 is 13 amino acids long. The DNA for the CDR3 is TGCGCCAGCAGCTTGGATCAGTCCAATGAGCAGTTCTTC. This sequence encodes CASSLDQSNEQFF.

The genes are TRBV28 and TRBJ2-7, with 9 nucleotides matching TRBD1. Germline CDR1 and CDR2: MDHEN and SYDVKM. This CDR3 is built from 14 residues. V lost 3 bases to trimming and J lost 2 bases; unmatched junction nucleotides: 2. The CDR3 spells CASSLGQGPYEQYV. The DNA for the CDR3 is TGTGCCAGCAGTTTGGGACAGGGTCCCTACGAGCAGTACGTC.

The chain's CDR3 is CASSETEWWGADREKLFF. In DNA, the CDR3 is TGCGCCAGCAGTGAAACCGAGTGGTGGGGAGCAGATCGTGAAAAACTGTTTTTT. This chain connects TRBV10-2 to TRBJ1-4; D unclear. The V end lost 3 bases, the J end lost 7 bases, and 24 bases lay between the germline ends. Germline-derived CDR1 and CDR2 are WSHSY and SAAADI. This CDR3 region has 18 residues.

The rearrangement joins TRBV7-9 to TRBJ1-6; D gene ambiguous. Looked up from germline, CDR1 is SEHNR and CDR2 is FQNEAQ (reference sequence). The V end lost 1 base, the J end lost 7 bases, and 5 bases lay between the germline ends. The CDR3 has 13 residues. In DNA form, the CDR3 reads TGTGCCAGCAGCTTAGAACTGAATTCACCCCTCCACTTT. Residues: CASSLELNSPLHF. The whole variable domain, remainder taken from reference TRBV7-9 and TRBJ1-6, is DTGVSQNPRHKITKRGQNVTFRCDPISEHNRLYWYRQTLGQGPEFLTYFQNEAQLEKSRLLSDRFSAERPKGSFSTLEIQRTEQGDSAMYLCASSLELNSPLHFGNGTRLTVT.

This chain links TRBV3-1 (or the pseudogene TRBV3-2) with TRBJ2-1, with 12 nucleotides matching TRBD2. V trimming: 5 bases; J trimming: 7 bases; junction bases outside the gene matches: 9. CDR1 is LGHDT, CDR2 YNNKEL, per germline (reference sequence). This CDR3 has 16 residues. CDR3 in DNA: TGTGCCAGCAGCGACCCTAGCGGGGGGGCCGGAAATGAGCAGTTCTTC. It yields the protein CASSDPSGGAGNEQFF.